The 22 T cell receptor beta chains listed next were all sequenced from one sample in a study of blood T cell repertoires in COVID-19. Clones were read by immunoSEQ multiplex PCR, and TCRdb kept only the in-frame ones, dropping some. The sample carries roughly 87,000 clones, about 91% recorded once. The sequencing input was peripheral blood. The receptors originated from a man between 60 and 70 years old with acute or convalescent COVID-19.

The chain recombines TRBV2 with TRBJ1-2; D is undetermined. The V gene's germline CDR1 is SNHLY and CDR2 FYNNEI. The CDR3 runs 14 residues. Trimming removed 0 bases at V and 7 bases at J, with 12 bases between. The CDR3: CASSEAAGAAGYTF. As DNA, the CDR3 is TGTGCCAGCAGTGAAGCAGCGGGTGCCGCTGGCTACACCTTC.

This rearrangement joins TRBV5-1 to TRBJ2-3; 9 nucleotides agree with TRBD2. Germline CDR1 is SGHRS and CDR2 is YFSETQ. The V gene end was trimmed by 0 bases and the J gene end by 5 bases; junction bases not matched to a gene: 10. This CDR3 region has 17 residues. The CDR3 DNA reads as TGCGCCAGCAGCTTGGGTCCTAGCGGGGCAAGTCAAGATACGCAGTATTTT. This gives the protein CASSLGPSGASQDTQYF.

This chain links TRBV6-5 with TRBJ1-2, with no clear D. Germline V lookup: CDR1 MNHEY, CDR2 SVGAGI. The CDR3 sequence is 13 residues long. The V and J ends lost 5 bases and 4 bases respectively, with 11 bases between them. Here the CDR3 DNA reads TGTGCCAGCAGTCTCGGGTCGGTCTATGGCTACACCTTC. Translated, it gives CASSLGSVYGYTF.

The rearrangement links TRBV6-1 to TRBJ1-6; TRBD1 agrees at 7 bases. CDR1 and CDR2 (germline): MNHNS, SASEGT. Trimming at V came to 1 base and at J to 0 bases, leaving 9 bases not matched to a gene. CDR3 length: 19 amino acids. The CDR3 nucleotides are TGTGCCAGCAGTGAAGTTGCCCAGACAGGGAGCTCCTATAATTCACCCCTCCACTTT. Protein: CASSEVAQTGSSYNSPLHF.

The chain carries TRBV30 and TRBJ1-1, with D unclear. This CDR3 is built from 14 residues. Per germline, CDR1 GTSNPN and CDR2 SVGIG (reference sequence). V lost 0 bases to trimming and J lost 13 bases, with 21 bases between them. CDR3 protein: CAWSVDVTNHPGFF. The CDR3 region has the DNA TGTGCCTGGAGTGTAGACGTGACGAACCATCCGGGTTTCTTT.

This clone came up a few times. The CDR3 region has the DNA TGTGCCAGCAGTTACGACAGTCTCAATTCACCCCTCCACTTT. Its translation is CASSYDSLNSPLHF. V and J are TRBV11-3 and TRBJ1-6; the D gene is possibly TRBD1 (5 bases). The germline gives CDR1 SGHNT, CDR2 YENEEA. The germline V and J ends were trimmed by 6 bases and 7 bases, with 13 bases remaining between them. This CDR3 is built from 14 residues. Based on the CDR3 plus reference TRBV11-3 and TRBJ1-6, the full variable domain is EAGVVQSPRYKIIEKKQPVAFWCNPISGHNTLYWYLQNLGQGPELLIRYENEEAVDDSQLPKDRFSAERLKGVDSTLKIQPAELGDSAVYLCASSYDSLNSPLHFGNGTRLTVT.

The chain carries TRBV5-1 and TRBJ2-7, with no clear D. Trimming stripped 4 bases from V and 0 bases from J, with 14 bases between. The length of the CDR3 is 15 residues. The germline CDR1 and CDR2 sequences are SGHRS and YFSETQ. The CDR3 loop reads CASSPQLVSSYEQYF. DNA of the CDR3: TGCGCCAGCAGCCCACAGTTGGTGAGCTCCTACGAGCAGTACTTC. The variable domain in full, with the rest retrieved from reference TRBV5-1 and TRBJ2-7, is KAGVTQTPRYLIKTRGQQVTLSCSPISGHRSVSWYQQTPGQGLQFLFEYFSETQRNKGNFPGRFSGRQFSNSRSEMNVSTLELGDSALYLCASSPQLVSSYEQYFGPGTRLTVT.

The rearrangement links TRBV4-1 to TRBJ2-1, with D unresolved. CDR1 and CDR2 from the germline V gene are MGHRA and YSYEKL. The CDR3 length is 17 residues. Trimming stripped 4 bases from V and 0 bases from J, with 16 bases between. In DNA, the CDR3 is TGCGCCAGCAGCCCGAGCGATAGGCCTAGCTCCTACAATGAGCAGTTCTTC. This sequence encodes CASSPSDRPSSYNEQFF.

The chain links TRBV6-5 to TRBJ1-2; D perhaps matches TRBD1 (5 bases). Germline V gene data show CDR1 as MNHEY and CDR2 as SVGAGI. With 7 bases removed from V and 4 bases from J, the gap between germline ends came to 13 bases. The CDR3 has 13 amino acids. Here the CDR3 reads CASKQDGSYGYTF. DNA for the CDR3: TGTGCCAGCAAACAGGACGGTTCCTATGGCTACACCTTC.

The genes are TRBV12-3 or TRBV12-4 and TRBJ1-3; 8 nucleotides line up with TRBD1. This CDR3 spans 13 amino acids. Trimming cost V 11 bases and J 2 bases; bases outside gene matches: 5. The CDR3 sequence is CAGKTGAGNTIYF. The CDR3 coding sequence is TGTGCCGGAAAGACAGGGGCTGGAAACACCATATATTTT.

The gene calls are TRBV24-1 and TRBJ2-7; 11 bases are a match to TRBD2. CDR3 length equals 15 residues. Germline CDR1 KGHDR, CDR2 SFDVKD. V lost 8 bases and J lost 7; bases outside the gene matches: 12. The chain's CDR3 is CATTIRLAGLKEQYF. The CDR3 DNA is TGTGCCACCACTATAAGACTAGCGGGATTGAAGGAGCAGTACTTC.

The chain carries TRBV18 and TRBJ1-2, with TRBD1 identical over 8 bases. CDR1 and CDR2 from the germline V gene are KGHSH and LQKENI. Germline trimming cut 1 base from V and 6 bases from J; bases unmatched to any gene: 10. The CDR3 spans 16 residues. This CDR3 reads CASSPQHPGQGDGYTF. The DNA for the CDR3 is TGTGCCAGCTCACCACAACATCCTGGACAGGGCGATGGCTACACCTTC. Complete variable domain (other parts from reference TRBV18 and TRBJ1-2): NAGVMQNPRHLVRRRGQEARLRCSPMKGHSHVYWYRQLPEEGLKFMVYLQKENIIDESGMPKERFSAEFPKEGPSILRIQQVVRGDSAAYFCASSPQHPGQGDGYTFGSGTRLTVV.

The V and J genes are TRBV27 and TRBJ1-5; 8 bases align to TRBD1. The CDR3 length is 14 residues. With V trimmed by 4 bases and J by 7 bases, 6 bases remained unmatched. In germline, CDR1 is MNHEY, CDR2 SMNVEV (reference sequence). The CDR3 region has the DNA TGTGCCAGCAGTTCCCGACAGGGGTGGCAGCCCCAGCATTTT. This sequence encodes CASSSRQGWQPQHF.

The J gene is TRBJ2-7, the V gene TRBV5-6, with 7 bases fitting TRBD1. V shed 4 bases and J 5 bases; nucleotides not matched to a gene: 12. CDR1 SGHDT and CDR2 YYEEEE come from the germline V gene. CDR3 length: 15 residues. The CDR3, as DNA: TGTGCCAGCAGCCCGAAGGACAGGTTATTCCACGAGCAGTACTTC. Translating it yields CASSPKDRLFHEQYF.

The chain carries TRBV29-1 and TRBJ2-3; tentatively, D is TRBD2 (7 bases). Trimming pared 5 bases from V and 1 base from J, leaving 19 bases between. Per germline, CDR1 SQVTM and CDR2 ANQGSEA. CDR3 length equals 16 residues. DNA of the CDR3: TGCAGCGTTTCCGATATACGGGGGGCGGGCACAGATACGCAGTATTTT. Protein product: CSVSDIRGAGTDTQYF.

This clone was counted a single time. Here the CDR3 DNA reads TGCGCCAGCAGCTTGGAGGTTAGCGGGAGATTTGGCACCGGGGAGCTGTTTTTT. Encoded protein: CASSLEVSGRFGTGELFF. The chain has TRBV5-1 and TRBJ2-2, with 9 bases fitting TRBD2. Germline lookup yields CDR1 SGHRS and CDR2 YFSETQ. V trimming: 0 bases; J trimming: 4 bases; junction bases outside the gene matches: 10. CDR3 length: 18 residues.

This clone was seen once. The chain carries TRBV3-1 (or the pseudogene TRBV3-2) and TRBJ2-1; no clear D. The CDR3 totals 11 residues. The germline V gene has CDR1 LGHDT and CDR2 YNNKEL (reference sequence). Trimming took 6 bases from V and 8 from J, leaving 8 bases between them. The CDR3: CASRTNDEQFF. The CDR3 DNA is TGTGCCAGCAGAACTAATGATGAGCAGTTCTTC.

This clone has just one count. The rearrangement joins TRBV2 to TRBJ2-4; TRBD1 matches 7 bases. Per the germline V gene, CDR1 is SNHLY and CDR2 is FYNNEI. The V and J ends lost 6 bases and 1 base, in that order; junction bases with no gene match: 15. The CDR3 is 18 amino acids. This CDR3 reads CASSPTGTDGWAKNIQYF. CDR3 coding DNA: TGTGCCAGCAGCCCGACCGGGACAGACGGGTGGGCCAAAAACATTCAGTACTTC. The full variable domain, in which reference TRBV2 and TRBJ2-4 provide the parts outside the CDR3, is EPEVTQTPSHQVTQMGQEVILRCVPISNHLYFYWYRQILGQKVEFLVSFYNNEISEKSEIFDDQFSVERPDGSNFTLKIRSTKLEDSAMYFCASSPTGTDGWAKNIQYFGAGTRLSVL.

The genes are TRBV11-1 and TRBJ1-1; D uncertain. Germline CDR1 and CDR2: SGHAT and FQDESV (reference sequence). V lost 8 bases and J lost 3, with 13 bases in between. The length of the CDR3 is 13 residues. The CDR3 DNA reads TGTGCCAGCGCTATCTTCATGGACACTGAAGCTTTCTTT. Translated: CASAIFMDTEAFF.

V and J are TRBV24-1 and TRBJ1-2, with D uncertain. The CDR3 has 11 residues. Deletions cut 7 bases from V and 6 bases from J, with 8 bases between. The V gene's germline CDR1 is KGHDR and CDR2 SFDVKD. CDR3 nucleotide sequence: TGTGCCACCAGGGGCCCCAATGGCTACACCTTC. Its protein product is CATRGPNGYTF.

The chain joins TRBV19 to TRBJ2-7; no firm D call. Trimming took off 1 base at V and 4 bases at J, with 2 bases between the two ends. Germline-derived CDR1 and CDR2 are LNHDA and SQIVND (reference sequence). CDR3 length: 11 amino acids. CDR3 amino acids: CASSIVYEQYF. The CDR3, as DNA: TGTGCCAGTAGTATAGTATACGAGCAGTACTTC.

The genes are TRBV27 and TRBJ1-1, with TRBD1 matching 8 bases. Trimming removed 2 bases from V and 3 bases from J; junction bases left unmatched: 2. CDR3 size: 14 residues. CDR1 is MNHEY, CDR2 SMNVEV, per germline (reference sequence). CDR3 sequence reads: CASSLGQGDTEAFF. CDR3 DNA: TGTGCCAGCAGTTTAGGACAGGGAGACACTGAAGCTTTCTTT.